The next 26 T cell receptor beta chains were all read from a single sample in a study of blood T cell repertoires in COVID-19. Profiling relied on immunoSEQ multiplex PCR, and the TCRdb table lists in-frame clones only, not all of them. The top ten hold around 2% of the sample, which has approximately 280,000 clones, around 90% seen once. The sequencing sample was made of peripheral blood. Receptor source: a man aged 45-60 years with acute or convalescent COVID-19.

This clone occurred once. The chain joins TRBV5-8 to TRBJ1-5, with D uncertain. CDR1 and CDR2 from the germline V gene are SGHTS and YDEGEE. The CDR3 contains 16 residues. Trimming removed 0 bases from V and 9 bases from J, with 19 bases in between. In DNA form, the CDR3 reads TGTGCCAGCAGCTTGGGGGCCAGTTACCCCATGAGGCCCCAGCATTTT. This translates into CASSLGASYPMRPQHF. The entire variable domain, with the rest obtained from reference TRBV5-8 and TRBJ1-5, is as follows: EAGVTQSPTHLIKTRGQQATLRCSPISGHTSVYWYQQALGLGLQFLLWYDEGEERNRGNFPPRFSGRQFPNYSSELNVNALELEDSALYLCASSLGASYPMRPQHFGDGTRLSIL.

The V gene is TRBV5-1, the J gene TRBJ2-3; TRBD2 agrees at 10 bases. Germline CDR1 SGHRS, CDR2 YFSETQ. The CDR3 runs 13 residues. The J segment lost 5 bases and the V segment lost 7 bases, leaving 4 bases of the junction unmatched. CDR3 in DNA: TGCGCCAGCTTCCTAGCGGGGGAAGATACGCAGTATTTT. This sequence encodes CASFLAGEDTQYF.

The DNA of the CDR3 is TGTGCCATCAGTCAGGGGGGCAATTACAATGAGCAGTTCTTC. It specifies CAISQGGNYNEQFF. The rearrangement uses TRBV10-3 and TRBJ2-1; TRBD1 is a possible D gene (7 bases). V was clipped by 5 bases and J by 4 bases, with 12 bases between them. CDR3 length equals 14 residues. CDR1 is ENHRY, CDR2 SYGVKD, per germline.

This sequence joins TRBV5-6 and TRBJ1-2; possibly TRBD1 for D (6 bases). This CDR3 spans 14 amino acids. Deletions cut 1 base from V and 3 bases from J, with 10 bases between. CDR1 is SGHDT, CDR2 YYEEEE, per germline. CDR3 bases: TGTGCCAGCAGCTTGAGAGCAGGGGACTATGGCTACACCTTC. Amino acid sequence: CASSLRAGDYGYTF.

This chain links TRBV6-5 with TRBJ1-1, with a weak D call TRBD1 (5 bases). From germline, CDR1 is MNHEY and CDR2 SVGAGI. CDR3 length: 16 residues. The V gene lost 2 bases and the J gene lost 1 base, with 14 bases spanning the gap. The CDR3 coding sequence is TGTGCCAGCAGTTACGATTGGGGCCCGAGGAACACTGAAGCTTTCTTT. Its protein product is CASSYDWGPRNTEAFF.

The genes are TRBV19 and TRBJ1-1; 7 bases are shared with TRBD1. This CDR3 is 12 amino acids long. V trimming: 7 bases; J trimming: 5 bases; junction bases outside the gene matches: 4. CDR1 is LNHDA and CDR2 is SQIVND in the germline V gene (reference sequence). The CDR3 DNA is TGTGCCAGTACAGGGGGGCAGACTGAAGCTTTCTTT. This sequence encodes CASTGGQTEAFF. Based on the CDR3 plus reference TRBV19 and TRBJ1-1, the full variable domain is DGGITQSPKYLFRKEGQNVTLSCEQNLNHDAMYWYRQDPGQGLRLIYYSQIVNDFQKGDIAEGYSVSREKKESFPLTVTSAQKNPTAFYLCASTGGQTEAFFGQGTRLTVV.

V usage is TRBV15 and J usage is TRBJ2-2; TRBD1 might be the D (5 bases). The CDR3 sequence is 14 residues long. CDR1 and CDR2 from the germline V gene are LNHNV and YYDKDF (reference sequence). Trimming stripped 3 bases from V and 2 bases from J, with 7 bases between. DNA for the CDR3: TGTGCCACCAGCAGGGACACTAACACCGGGGAGCTGTTTTTT. Translated: CATSRDTNTGELFF.

The chain uses TRBV5-8 and TRBJ1-6, with 7 bases identical to TRBD1. Germline V gives CDR1 SGHTS, CDR2 YDEGEE. V lost 2 bases to trimming and J lost 4 bases; unmatched junction nucleotides: 6. This CDR3 is built from 16 residues. This CDR3 reads CASSFRGLAYNSPLHF. CDR3 sequence (DNA): TGTGCCAGCAGCTTCAGGGGGTTAGCGTATAATTCACCCCTCCACTTT.

This clone was observed a handful of times. J is TRBJ2-7 and V is TRBV10-3, with a tentative D call TRBD1 (6 bases). The CDR3 is 13 residues long. V was trimmed by 2 bases and J by 5 bases, leaving 10 bases between them. The germline CDR1 and CDR2 sequences are ENHRY and SYGVKD. CDR3 nucleotide sequence: TGTGCCATCAGTGAGACAGGGTCCCACGAGCAGTACTTC. This encodes CAISETGSHEQYF.

The chain has TRBV6-6 and TRBJ1-4; D may be TRBD1 (5 bases). Trimming pared 4 bases from V and 7 bases from J, leaving 16 bases between. The CDR3 consists of 15 residues. Germline V gene lookup returns CDR1 MNHNY and CDR2 SVGAGI (reference sequence). The CDR3 sequence: CASSFRGGEGEKLFF. The CDR3 nucleotides read TGTGCCAGCAGTTTTCGGGGAGGGGAGGGTGAAAAACTGTTTTTT.

For this clone: In the same sample, other DNA sequences code for this CDR3. The V and J genes are TRBV5-1 and TRBJ2-3; D ambiguous. The CDR3 sequence is 13 residues long. V was pared by 0 bases and J by 5 bases, with 7 bases between. Germline V gives CDR1 SGHRS, CDR2 YFSETQ. The chain's CDR3 is CASSLVPGDTQYF. CDR3 in DNA: TGCGCCAGCAGCTTGGTCCCCGGAGATACGCAGTATTTT.

The chain carries TRBV10-1 and TRBJ2-1, with a tentative D call TRBD1 (6 bases). The CDR3 has 13 amino acids. In germline, CDR1 is WNHNN, CDR2 SYGVQD (reference sequence). V dropped 5 bases and J dropped 6 bases, with 11 bases sitting between them. CDR3 protein: CASSWDTANEQFF. CDR3 DNA: TGCGCCAGCAGTTGGGACACGGCCAATGAGCAGTTCTTC.

The chain links TRBV5-4 to TRBJ2-7, with a tentative D call TRBD1 (5 bases). The germline CDR1 and CDR2 sequences are SGHNT and YYREEE (reference sequence). The germline V and J ends were trimmed by 0 bases and 3 bases, with 13 bases remaining between them. There are 15 residues in the CDR3. The CDR3 coding sequence is TGTGCCAGCAGCTTGGGGGGCGTTAGTTTCTACGAGCAGTACTTC. This encodes CASSLGGVSFYEQYF.

V gene TRBV5-1 combines with J gene TRBJ1-2, with 7 nucleotides matching TRBD1. CDR1 and CDR2 from the germline V gene are SGHRS and YFSETQ. The CDR3 is made up of 13 amino acids. The trim removed 4 bases at V and 2 bases at J, leaving 2 bases unmatched. In nucleotides, the CDR3 is TGCGCCAGCAGCACGGGACAGAACTATGGCTACACCTTC. Its protein product is CASSTGQNYGYTF.

The chain has TRBV9 and TRBJ1-2; 7 bases align to TRBD1. Per the germline V gene, CDR1 is SGDLS and CDR2 is YYNGEE. The junction had 8 bases not matched to a gene; V was cut back by 3 bases and J by 6 bases. CDR3 size: 14 residues. CDR3 amino acids: CASSARGGTDGYTF. The CDR3 nucleotides read TGTGCCAGCAGCGCAAGAGGAGGGACAGATGGCTACACCTTC.

The rearrangement uses TRBV19 and TRBJ2-5; 10 bases are shared with TRBD1. The ends lost 1 base at V and 4 bases at J; junction bases unmatched: 9. The CDR3 is 17 amino acids. Per the germline V gene, CDR1 is LNHDA and CDR2 is SQIVND (reference sequence). The CDR3 region has the DNA TGTGCCAGTAGTATAGTAGTCCGGGGACAGGGGCGAGAGACCCAGTACTTC. Translated, it gives CASSIVVRGQGRETQYF.

The J gene is TRBJ1-2, the V gene TRBV18; D may be TRBD1 (6 bases). Trimming removed 2 bases at V and 8 bases at J, with 24 bases between. CDR1 is KGHSH, CDR2 LQKENI, per germline. The CDR3 length is 17 residues. CDR3 DNA: TGTGCCAGCTCACCAATGCAGGGGATTGGGATCCCATGGGGCTACACCTTC. Its protein product is CASSPMQGIGIPWGYTF.

The V call is TRBV10-2, the J call TRBJ2-3; 9 nucleotides align to TRBD1. The V gene's germline CDR1 is WSHSY and CDR2 SAAADI. The J segment lost 2 bases and the V segment lost 5 bases, leaving 8 bases of the junction unmatched. This CDR3 comprises 16 residues. CDR3 in DNA: TGCGCCAGCAGTAGGACAGGGGCCGGTTACACAGATACGCAGTATTTT. It specifies CASSRTGAGYTDTQYF.

The gene calls are TRBV10-2 and TRBJ2-2, with D uncertain. This CDR3 has 11 amino acids. Germline V lookup: CDR1 WSHSY, CDR2 SAAADI. Trimming removed 6 bases at V and 6 bases at J, with 5 bases between. Written as DNA, the CDR3 is TGCGCCAGCAGCGGTTCCGGGGAGCTGTTTTTT. Translated, it gives CASSGSGELFF.

This rearrangement joins TRBV5-5 to TRBJ1-2; tentatively, D is TRBD1 (6 bases). V lost 1 base, J lost 5 bases, and 12 bases lay in between. Per the germline V gene, CDR1 is SGHKS and CDR2 is YYEKEE (reference sequence). This CDR3 contains 14 residues. The CDR3 spells CASSLTTGIYGYTF. CDR3 nucleotide sequence: TGTGCCAGCAGCTTGACTACAGGGATTTATGGCTACACCTTC.

The genes are TRBV7-3 and TRBJ1-1; weak D call: TRBD1 (5 bases). Trimming took off 1 base at V and 8 bases at J, with 11 bases between the two ends. The CDR3 contains 13 residues. The germline CDR1 and CDR2 sequences are SGHTA and FQGTGA. CDR3 in amino acids: CASSLKVGQEAFF. As DNA, the CDR3 is TGTGCCAGCAGCTTAAAGGTTGGACAAGAAGCTTTCTTT.

This rearrangement joins TRBV29-1 to TRBJ2-1, with TRBD2 matching over 7 bases. Unmatched junction bases numbered 3, after V lost 4 bases and J lost 0 bases. Germline CDR1 SQVTM, CDR2 ANQGSEA. The CDR3 contains 14 residues. CDR3 amino acids: CSVGGGSSYNEQFF. In DNA form, the CDR3 reads TGCAGCGTTGGGGGGGGGAGCTCCTACAATGAGCAGTTCTTC.

This clone was detected once. This chain joins TRBV27 and TRBJ1-3; tentatively, D is TRBD1 (6 bases). The CDR3 is 16 amino acids. Germline values: CDR1 MNHEY, CDR2 SMNVEV (reference sequence). Trimming removed 5 bases from V and 4 bases from J, with 18 bases in between. The CDR3 DNA reads TGTGCCAGCAGTCCCATTTACAGGGCCCCCGGAAACACCATATATTTT. Translation: CASSPIYRAPGNTIYF.

This rearrangement joins TRBV6-5 to TRBJ1-1; the match to TRBD1 covers 7 bases. V lost 6 bases and J lost 4; bases outside the gene matches: 5. The germline gives CDR1 MNHEY, CDR2 SVGAGI. The CDR3 sequence is 13 residues long. CDR3 residues: CASSLDRVTEAFF. For the CDR3, the DNA is TGTGCCAGCAGCTTAGACAGGGTCACTGAAGCTTTCTTT.

The chain carries TRBV5-4 and TRBJ2-1; 7 bases are a match to TRBD1. Germline V lookup: CDR1 SGHNT, CDR2 YYREEE (reference sequence). CDR3 length: 16 amino acids. The V gene end was trimmed by 4 bases and the J gene end by 7 bases; junction bases not matched to a gene: 14. CDR3 bases: TGTGCCAGCAGCCTTTCGACAGGGAGAAGGATGAATGAGCAGTTCTTC. Amino acid sequence: CASSLSTGRRMNEQFF.

V usage is TRBV12-5 and J usage is TRBJ2-3, with D tentatively TRBD2 (6 bases). In germline, CDR1 is LGHNT, CDR2 FRNRAP. V was trimmed by 6 bases and J by 4 bases, leaving 11 bases between them. This CDR3 region has 13 residues. For the CDR3, the DNA is TGTGCTAGTGGACCGTCGGGGGCAGATACGCAGTATTTT. This gives the protein CASGPSGADTQYF.